The 18 T cell receptor beta chains in this list originate from one sample, sequenced in a study of T cells in Graves' hyperthyroidism and ophthalmopathy. RNA transcripts provided the source from which TCR beta CDR3 regions were amplified. Carried out on the TCR CDR3, a first-round RT-PCR used the HTBI primer set. TCRdb ran MiXCR on the multiplex PCR reads and lists one entry per CDR3 protein. The sample lists roughly 350,000 distinct CDR3 sequences; about 15% were seen once. Sequences were obtained from blood. Source of these receptors: a woman between 25 and 40 years old with Graves' ophthalmopathy.

Ten or more counts support this clonotype. The chain combines TRBV20-1 with TRBJ2-1; TRBD1 is a possible D gene (6 bases). Between the trimmed V and J ends, which lost 6 bases and 4 bases, there was a span of 22 bases. Germline lookup yields CDR1 DFQATT and CDR2 SNEGSKA (reference sequence). The CDR3 extends over 16 amino acids. This chain's CDR3 is CSAAMPSRTAYNEQFF. As DNA, the CDR3 is TGCAGTGCCGCGATGCCCTCCCGGACAGCGTACAATGAGCAGTTCTTC.

This clonotype was seen only once. The chain joins TRBV6-1 to TRBJ2-1, with 9 bases aligning to TRBD2. The germline V gene encodes CDR1 MNHNS and CDR2 SASEGT. J lost 0 bases, V lost 7 bases, and 10 bases had no gene match. This CDR3 contains 17 residues. DNA for the CDR3: TGTGCCAGCATGAAGCGGGGGGCTCTAAGCTCCTACAATGAGCAGTTCTTC. Its protein product is CASMKRGALSSYNEQFF.

Many counts were recorded for this clonotype. The chain carries TRBV20-1 and TRBJ1-1; no clear D gene. The CDR3 is made up of 13 amino acids. From germline, CDR1 is DFQATT and CDR2 SNEGSKA (reference sequence). V was pared by 2 bases and J by 1 base, with 8 bases between. The CDR3, as DNA: TGCAGTGCTAGAACTACTAGGAACACTGAAGCTTTCTTT. It specifies CSARTTRNTEAFF.

J is TRBJ2-1 and V is TRBV11-3; 8 positions match TRBD1. Germline V CDR1 and CDR2: SGHNT, YENEEA. The junction had 7 bases not matched to a gene; V was cut back by 4 bases and J by 5 bases. There are 15 residues in the CDR3. The CDR3 reads CASSSGTGFHNEQFF. In DNA form, the CDR3 reads TGTGCCAGCAGCTCCGGGACAGGTTTTCACAATGAGCAGTTCTTC.

This clonotype appeared a few times. This rearrangement joins TRBV19 to TRBJ1-1; 8 bases are a match to TRBD1. CDR3 length: 14 residues. The germline V gene encodes CDR1 LNHDA and CDR2 SQIVND (reference sequence). V lost 3 bases to trimming and J lost 5 bases; unmatched junction nucleotides: 5. CDR3 DNA sequence: TGTGCCAGTAGTATTGGGGACAGGCGAACTGAAGCTTTCTTT. It codes for CASSIGDRRTEAFF.

This clonotype was counted many times. V usage is TRBV7-3 and J usage is TRBJ2-5, with 7 bases fitting TRBD1. The V gene end was trimmed by 2 bases and the J gene end by 4 bases; junction bases not matched to a gene: 4. Germline assignment: CDR1 SGHTA and CDR2 FQGTGA. The CDR3 totals 14 residues. The CDR3 bases are TGTGCCAGCAGCTTAGGTACAGGGGCAGAGACCCAGTACTTC. Translated: CASSLGTGAETQYF.

This clonotype was seen many times. This chain connects TRBV7-9 to TRBJ2-4; possible D gene TRBD1, 6 bases. Trimming cost V 3 bases and J 6 bases, with 9 bases left between them. The CDR3 runs 13 residues. The germline CDR1 and CDR2 sequences are SEHNR and FQNEAQ (reference sequence). CDR3 DNA sequence: TGTGCCAGCAGCTTCCCAGGGGTAAACATTCAGTACTTC. Its translation is CASSFPGVNIQYF.

J is TRBJ2-3 and V is TRBV11-2; D remains unclear. The CDR3 consists of 14 residues. Germline V gene sequence: CDR1 SGHAT, CDR2 FQNNGV. V lost 2 bases and J 3 bases, leaving 9 bases between the germline ends. The CDR3 is CASSLRRWTDTQYF. The DNA for the CDR3 is TGTGCCAGCAGCTTACGTAGGTGGACAGATACGCAGTATTTT.

In this sample, this clonotype turned up many times. The V and J genes are TRBV12-3 or TRBV12-4 and TRBJ2-2; 9 bases line up with TRBD1. V lost 4 bases and J lost 3; bases outside the gene matches: 12. The CDR3 totals 18 residues. This chain's CDR3 is CASSSRDRGSLYTGELFF. The CDR3 nucleotides read TGTGCCAGCAGTTCCCGAGACAGGGGGAGCCTTTACACCGGGGAGCTGTTTTTT.

At least ten counts were recorded for this clonotype. This chain connects TRBV11-2 to TRBJ2-1; no definite D call. V lost 1 base and J lost 10, with 14 bases in between. This CDR3 comprises 14 residues. Germline CDR1 reads SGHAT; CDR2 reads FQNNGV. The CDR3 coding sequence is TGTGCCAGCAGCTTAGGATGGCCTCGTGTCGAGCAGTTCTTC. Its protein product is CASSLGWPRVEQFF.

This clonotype showed up many times. The chain joins TRBV3-1 to TRBJ1-2; D is perhaps TRBD1 (6 bases). The V end was cut by 4 bases, the J end by 8 bases, with 17 bases between. Germline lookup yields CDR1 LGHDT and CDR2 YNNKEL (reference sequence). The length of the CDR3 is 14 residues. The CDR3 loop reads CASSLKAGAGGYTF. CDR3 DNA: TGTGCCAGCAGCCTCAAGGCAGGGGCAGGAGGCTACACCTTC.

This clonotype was counted a few times. The rearrangement uses TRBV4-1 and TRBJ2-1; a possible D gene is TRBD2 (7 bases). CDR1 is MGHRA and CDR2 is YSYEKL in the germline V gene. The CDR3 totals 15 residues. V shed 4 bases and J shed 8 bases, with 18 bases lying between them. DNA of the CDR3: TGCGCCAGCAGCCCCCAGGGGCGGGGGACCGATGAGCAGTTCTTC. This translates into CASSPQGRGTDEQFF.

This clonotype showed up many times. The chain combines TRBV6-1 with TRBJ1-1; the match to TRBD1 covers 12 bases. Germline assignment: CDR1 MNHNS and CDR2 SASEGT. The CDR3 has 14 residues. V shed 6 bases and J 5 bases; nucleotides not matched to a gene: 4. The CDR3 bases are TGTGCCAGCAGGGGACAGGGGGCGCGGACTGAAGCTTTCTTT. Encoded protein: CASRGQGARTEAFF.

The chain has TRBV11-2 and TRBJ2-5; 8 positions agree with TRBD2. After removal of 5 bases from V and 5 bases from J, the junction contained 10 bases not matched to a gene. The CDR3 contains 15 residues. Germline CDR1 reads SGHAT; CDR2 reads FQNNGV. The CDR3 region is CASSDGTRGSETQYF. CDR3 nucleotide sequence: TGTGCCAGCAGCGACGGGACTAGGGGGTCGGAGACCCAGTACTTC.

This clonotype was counted at least ten times. The V gene is TRBV12-3 or TRBV12-4, the J gene TRBJ2-3; 7 positions match TRBD2. Losses at the gene ends were 6 bases for V and 6 bases for J; bases not matched to a gene: 9. This CDR3 has 14 amino acids. The CDR3 reads CASSHGGLGDTQYF. In DNA, the CDR3 is TGTGCCAGCAGCCACGGGGGGTTGGGGGATACGCAGTATTTT.

At least ten counts were recorded for this clonotype. The CDR3 DNA is TGTGCCAGCAGTGGCGGGACAGGGGGACCCTACGAGCAGTACTTC. Its translation is CASSGGTGGPYEQYF. The chain joins TRBV12-3 or TRBV12-4 to TRBJ2-7, with 11 nucleotides matching TRBD1. V was clipped by 5 bases and J by 2 bases; unmatched bases: 5. The CDR3 has 15 amino acids.

There are many counts of this clonotype. The CDR3 bases are TGTGCCTCGGGACAGGGGTATGGAGAGACCCAGTACTTC. It translates to CASGQGYGETQYF. V gene TRBV7-9 combines with J gene TRBJ2-5; 10 nucleotides align to TRBD1. The CDR3 is 13 amino acids. With V trimmed by 11 bases and J by 4 bases, 7 bases remained unmatched. Looked up from germline, CDR1 is SEHNR and CDR2 is FQNEAQ (reference sequence).

A few counts support this clonotype. A much larger clone lies a single base off, so this may be a read error. The chain couples TRBV28 to TRBJ1-5; possibly TRBD1 for D (6 bases). The germline gives CDR1 MDHEN, CDR2 SYDVKM. The CDR3 runs to 15 residues. CDR3 coding DNA: TGTGCCAGCAGTTTAGTGGGGGCGCAGAATCAGCCCCAGCGTTTT. It is translated as CASSLVGAQNQPQRF.